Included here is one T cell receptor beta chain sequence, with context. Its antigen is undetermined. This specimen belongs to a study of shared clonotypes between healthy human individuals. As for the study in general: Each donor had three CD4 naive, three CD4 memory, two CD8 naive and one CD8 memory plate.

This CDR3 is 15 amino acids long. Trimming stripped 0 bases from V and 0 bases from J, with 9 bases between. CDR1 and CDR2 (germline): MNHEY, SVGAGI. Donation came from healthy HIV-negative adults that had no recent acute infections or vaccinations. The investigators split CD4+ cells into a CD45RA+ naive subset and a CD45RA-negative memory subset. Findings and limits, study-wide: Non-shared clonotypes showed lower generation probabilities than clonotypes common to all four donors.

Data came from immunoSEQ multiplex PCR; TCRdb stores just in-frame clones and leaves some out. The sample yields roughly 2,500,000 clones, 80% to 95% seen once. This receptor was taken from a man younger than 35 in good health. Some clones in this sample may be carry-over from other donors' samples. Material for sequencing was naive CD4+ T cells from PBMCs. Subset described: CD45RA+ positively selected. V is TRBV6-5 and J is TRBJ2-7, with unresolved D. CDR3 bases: TGTGCCAGCAGTTACTCGCGGTCCAGCTCCTACGAGCAGTACTTC. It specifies CASSYSRSSSYEQYF.